This T cell receptor beta chain stems from a study of T cells in Graves' hyperthyroidism and ophthalmopathy. Findings and caveats of the study: Most clonotypes that expanded in the thyroid above 0.001 also showed up in blood.

Newly diagnosed hyperthyroidism patients aged 18 to 65 years had disease lasting under 2 months. This clonotype was detected ten times or more. Its antigen is unidentified. RNA transcripts were the template for amplifying TCR beta CDR3 regions. The TCR CDR3 first-round RT-PCR relied on the HTBI primer set. MiXCR, applied by TCRdb to the multiplex PCR reads, yields one record per CDR3 protein. The sample lists approximately 380,000 distinct CDR3 sequences, over 15% occurring once. CDR1 is MNHEY and CDR2 is SVGAGI in the germline V gene. V was shortened by 7 bases and J by 0 bases, with 18 bases between the two germline ends. The CDR3 loop spans 16 amino acids.

Input material: blood. The clonotype originates from a woman aged 18-29 years with Graves' hyperthyroidism. The chain carries TRBV6-5 and TRBJ2-5; D perhaps matches TRBD2 (6 bases). CDR3 region: CASNPVAEVYQETQYF. The CDR3 DNA reads as TGTGCCAGCAATCCAGTAGCGGAGGTGTACCAAGAGACCCAGTACTTC.